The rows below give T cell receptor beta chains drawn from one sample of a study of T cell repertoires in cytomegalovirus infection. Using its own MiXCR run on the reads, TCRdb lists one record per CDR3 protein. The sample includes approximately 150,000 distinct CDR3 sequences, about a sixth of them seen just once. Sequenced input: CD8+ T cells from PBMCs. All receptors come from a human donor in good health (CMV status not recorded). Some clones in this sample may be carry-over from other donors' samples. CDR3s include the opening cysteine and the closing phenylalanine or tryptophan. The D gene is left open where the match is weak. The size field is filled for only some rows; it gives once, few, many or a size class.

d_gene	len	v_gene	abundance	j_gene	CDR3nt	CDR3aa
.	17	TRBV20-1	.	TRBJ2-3	TGCAGTGCTACAAGTCTAGCAACTAAGAACGGCGCAGATACGCAGTATTTT	CSATSLATKNGADTQYF
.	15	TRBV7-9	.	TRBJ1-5	TGTGCCAGCAGCTTAGGAACTTCGAGCAATCAGCCCCAGCATTTT	CASSLGTSSNQPQHF
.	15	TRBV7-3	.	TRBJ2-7	TGTGCCAGCAGCTCAGATGGGACGGGAAACTACGAGCAGTACTTC	CASSSDGTGNYEQYF
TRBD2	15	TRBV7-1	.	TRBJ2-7	TGTGCCAGCAGCTCGCTGACTAGCGGGCGGAACGAGCAGTACTTC	CASSSLTSGRNEQYF
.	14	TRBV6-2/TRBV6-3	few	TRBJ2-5	TGTGCCAGCAGTCCCGTCGGGTACCAAGAGACCCAGTACTTC	CASSPVGYQETQYF
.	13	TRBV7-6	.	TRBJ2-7	TGTGCCAGCAGCTTGAAACTAGAGGGCGAGCAGTACTTC	CASSLKLEGEQYF
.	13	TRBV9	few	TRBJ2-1	TGTGCCAGCAGCGTCCCTCTCGGCGATGAGCAGTTCTTC	CASSVPLGDEQFF
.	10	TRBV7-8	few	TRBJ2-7	TGTGCCAGCAAAACAAGCGAGCAGTACTTC	CASKTSEQYF
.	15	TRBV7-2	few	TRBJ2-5	TGTGCCAGCAGCCCCTGGTGGGGGAGCCAGGAGACCCAGTACTTC	CASSPWWGSQETQYF
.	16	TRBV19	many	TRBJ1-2	TGTGCCAGTAATTATGGTCTCGGAGATTGGAAGGATGGCTACACCTTC	CASNYGLGDWKDGYTF
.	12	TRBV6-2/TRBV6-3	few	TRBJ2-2	TGTGCCAGCAGTTACTCTCCCGGGGAGCTGTTTTTT	CASSYSPGELFF
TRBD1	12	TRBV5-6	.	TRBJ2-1	TGTGCCAGCAGCCGGGACAGCAATGAGCAGTTCTTC	CASSRDSNEQFF
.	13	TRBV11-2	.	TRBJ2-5	TGTGCCAGCAGCTCCACCGGAGCAGAGACCCAGTACTTC	CASSSTGAETQYF
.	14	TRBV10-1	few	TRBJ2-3	TGCGCCAGCAGTGAGCGAGACAGAGCGGATACGCAGTATTTT	CASSERDRADTQYF
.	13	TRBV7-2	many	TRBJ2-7	TGTGCCAGCAGCTTACCAGGGACCTACGAGCAGTACTTC	CASSLPGTYEQYF
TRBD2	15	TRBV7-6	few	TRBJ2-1	TGTGCCAGCAGCTTCCTAGCGGAACTATACAATGAGCAGTTCTTC	CASSFLAELYNEQFF
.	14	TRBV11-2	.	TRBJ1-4	TGTGCCAGCAGTCCCGGGACCGCCTTCGAAAAACTGTTTTTT	CASSPGTAFEKLFF
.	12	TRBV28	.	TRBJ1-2	TGTGCCAGCAGGGTAGCCCGTGGAGGCTACACCTTC	CASRVARGGYTF
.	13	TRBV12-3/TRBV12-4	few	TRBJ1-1	TGTGCCAGCAGAGTGACAGGTGGGGCTGAAGCTTTCTTT	CASRVTGGAEAFF
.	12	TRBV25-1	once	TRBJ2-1	TGTGCCAGCAGGGACGGGGCTGGTGAGCAGTTCTTC	CASRDGAGEQFF
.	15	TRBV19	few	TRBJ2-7	TGTGCCAGTAGTATAGGGGGCAGGGGAGCCTACGAGCAGTACTTC	CASSIGGRGAYEQYF
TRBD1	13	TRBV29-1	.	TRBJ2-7	TGCAGCGTTGAGACAGGGACCCCCTACGAGCAGTACTTC	CSVETGTPYEQYF
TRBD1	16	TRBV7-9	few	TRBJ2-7	TGTGCCAGCAGATCGACAGGGGGCCCCTTCTCCTACGAGCAGTACTTC	CASRSTGGPFSYEQYF
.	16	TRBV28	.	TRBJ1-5	TGTGCCAGCAGTTTTCGGGGTATCGGGGGCAATCAGCCCCAGCATTTT	CASSFRGIGGNQPQHF
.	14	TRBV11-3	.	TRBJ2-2	TGTGCCAGCAGCCCTCATACTAGCACCGGGGAGCTGTTTTTT	CASSPHTSTGELFF
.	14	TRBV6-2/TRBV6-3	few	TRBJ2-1	TGTGCCAGCAGTTATCAGGGACCCTACAATGAGCAGTTCTTC	CASSYQGPYNEQFF
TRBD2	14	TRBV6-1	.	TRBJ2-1	TGTGCCAGCAGCCACCGGGACTACTACAATGAGCAGTTCTTC	CASSHRDYYNEQFF
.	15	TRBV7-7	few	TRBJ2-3	TGTGCCAGCAGCGTCCGGGATAGTTTCACAGATACGCAGTATTTT	CASSVRDSFTDTQYF
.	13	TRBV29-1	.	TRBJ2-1	TGCAGCGTTGAAGTCCGATCCGCCAATGAGCAGTTCTTC	CSVEVRSANEQFF
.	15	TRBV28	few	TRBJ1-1	TGTGCCAGCAGTTTCACTACAGGGAAGAACACTGAAGCTTTCTTT	CASSFTTGKNTEAFF
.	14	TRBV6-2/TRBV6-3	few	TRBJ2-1	TGTGCCAGCAGTGCCACAGCCCGGGGGAATGAGCAGTTCTTC	CASSATARGNEQFF
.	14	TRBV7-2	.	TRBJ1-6	TGTGCCAGCAGCTTAGTTACAGGGCATTCACCCCTCCACTTT	CASSLVTGHSPLHF
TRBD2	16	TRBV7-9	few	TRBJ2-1	TGTGCCAGCAGCTTAAAGCCTAGCGGGAGTAGCAATGAGCAGTTCTTC	CASSLKPSGSSNEQFF
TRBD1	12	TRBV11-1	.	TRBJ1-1	TGTGCCAGCAGCCCCGAGACAGGGGAAGCTTTCTTT	CASSPETGEAFF
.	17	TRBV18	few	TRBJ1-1	TGTGCCAGCTCACCATCGCAGGGGTCCGATCCTAACACTGAAGCTTTCTTT	CASSPSQGSDPNTEAFF
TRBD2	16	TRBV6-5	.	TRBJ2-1	TGTGCCAGCAGCGCGGGACTAGCGGGAGGTGGAAATGAGCAGTTCTTC	CASSAGLAGGGNEQFF
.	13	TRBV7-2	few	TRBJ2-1	TGTGCCAGCAGCTTATTCCTGGGCGATGAGCAGTTCTTC	CASSLFLGDEQFF
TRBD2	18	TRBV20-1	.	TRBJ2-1	TGCAGTGCTTCGAGCTTTTTAAGAGCGGGAGGGCCTGGGGATGAGCAGTTCTTC	CSASSFLRAGGPGDEQFF
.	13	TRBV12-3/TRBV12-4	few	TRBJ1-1	TGTGCCAGCAGTTTAGTGGGACATACTGAAGCTTTCTTT	CASSLVGHTEAFF
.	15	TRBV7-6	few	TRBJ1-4	TGTGCCAGCAGCCCAGGGACTGTTTCGCATGAAAAACTGTTTTTT	CASSPGTVSHEKLFF
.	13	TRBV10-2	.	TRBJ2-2	TGCGCCAGCAGTGAGGTGTGGTCCGGGGAGCTGTTTTTT	CASSEVWSGELFF
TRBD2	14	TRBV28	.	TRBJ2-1	TGTGCCAGCGGGTTAGCGGGAGCTTACAATGAGCAGTTCTTC	CASGLAGAYNEQFF
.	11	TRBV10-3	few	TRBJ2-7	TGTGCCATCAAAGTAGGTTACGAGCAGTACTTC	CAIKVGYEQYF
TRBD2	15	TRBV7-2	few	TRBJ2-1	TGTGCCAGCAGCTTACGACTAGCGGGAAAAGGTGAGCAGTTCTTC	CASSLRLAGKGEQFF
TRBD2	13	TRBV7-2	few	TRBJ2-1	TGTGCCAGCAGCTTGACTAGCGGTGATGAGCAGTTCTTC	CASSLTSGDEQFF
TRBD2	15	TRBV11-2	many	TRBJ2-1	TGTGCCAGCAGCTTAGTGTCTAGCGGAGAGAATGAGCAGTTCTTC	CASSLVSSGENEQFF
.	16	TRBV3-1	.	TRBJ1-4	TGTGCCAGCAGCCAAGGACCCTACCCTGGGAGAGGAAAACTGATTTTT	CASSQGPYPGRGKLIF
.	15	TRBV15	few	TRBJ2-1	TGTGCCACCAGCGCCCGGACACCCGGCTGGAATGAGCAGTTCTTC	CATSARTPGWNEQFF